This T cell receptor (beta chain) was sequenced for a study of cytomegalovirus exposure and HLA in healthy donors. The germline CDR1 and CDR2 sequences are MNHEY and SVGAGI. V lost 0 bases to trimming and J lost 7 bases, with 6 bases between them. CDR3 length: 12 residues. Primers included in the PCR were 60 Vbeta and 13 Jbeta primers. The protocol was immunoSEQ multiplex PCR, while the TCRdb copy is restricted to in-frame clones and leaves out a portion. This specimen shows 200,000 or so clones; the ten leading clones hold 0.7% to 0.8%. This chain links TRBV6-5 with TRBJ1-1; D not resolved. The receptor was isolated from a boy aged 5 to 17 in good health and CMV-seronegative. Input material: PBMCs. Written as DNA, the CDR3 is TGTGCCAGCAGTTACTCTGCAGATGAAGCTTTCTTT. The encoded protein is CASSYSADEAFF.